This T cell receptor beta chain was documented in a study of blood T cells in healthy people across ages. Only a few counts were recorded for this clonotype. Then a second PCR, running roughly 6 to 11 cycles, was carried out with a sample-barcoded 5' primer and a J-beta primer mix. TCRdb re-derived calls from the 5' RACE reads in MiXCR, one entry per CDR3 protein. The data show some 900,000 distinct CDR3 sequences, about 48% seen once. Trimming took 5 bases from V and 3 from J; bases not matched to a gene: 7. The CDR3 length is 15 residues. The germline V gene encodes CDR1 MRHNA and CDR2 SNTAGT. J is TRBJ2-3 and V is TRBV6-4; 8 positions agree with TRBD2. The receptor was isolated from a young man in good health. The sample taken for sequencing was blood. In DNA, the CDR3 is TGTGCCAGCAGTCCCGGCGGGGGGCAGACAGATACGCAGTATTTT. This encodes CASSPGGGQTDTQYF.